This T cell receptor (beta chain) is drawn from a study of blood T cell repertoires in COVID-19 (TCRdb year 2020). Study-level background: Samples covering the acute and convalescent phases of COVID-19 were provided by collaborators in the United States, Italy and Spain. The material from the prospective study consisted of cDNA or gDNA derived from T cells, B-cell-depleted T cells, or PBMCs. The dataset comprised deeply sampled blood TCRbeta repertoires from subjects exposed to, actively infected with, or recovered from COVID-19. A freely available public database, intended as a resource for researchers studying the immune response to SARS-CoV-2, is where the repertoires were released. The samples were drawn from the first 160 participants of the ongoing ImmuneRACE study and from roughly 1,300 subjects provided by 6 global collaborators. Sample metadata almost always included a de-identified subject ID, COVID-19 status, age in years and sex. Where available, HLA class I and class II types were taken from metadata supplied by the sample provider and were not determined by assay-based typing. Here is what the overall study found, with its caveats: The quantity of clinical and demographic metadata differed by source and by participant and was supplied without curation.

TCRbeta CDR3 regions were amplified from genomic DNA using the immunoSEQ Assay, a bias-controlled multiplex PCR. The study's processing was this. The number of nucleated cells in each sample was estimated by amplification of reference gene primers within the assay. To quantify the absolute abundance of each unique TCRbeta CDR3 rearrangement, sequence reads were collapsed and filtered. For each sample, productive Simpson clonality was calculated by taking the square root of Simpson's diversity index across productive rearrangements. The table was pulled from immuneACCESS by TCRdb, which kept in-frame rearrangements only. Such tables lose some clones; where checked, under half of the loss comes from unresolved V genes, and the rest has no known cause. V, J and clone size are those of that table, while D and trimming were read from the DNA. The sample data list roughly 100,000 clones, and 80% to 90% of these were observed just once. 18% of the sample belongs to the ten largest clones.

As to this clone: No antigen is known for it. Per-nucleotide qualities are absent, and no much larger clonotype sits a single base away.

Whole blood was collected in K2EDTA tubes by collaborating institutions according to the institutions' own protocols. For TCRbeta analysis, collaborators shipped samples as frozen whole blood, isolated PBMCs, or DNA extracted from either of those sample types. The germline V and J ends show losses of 3 bases and 0 bases respectively, and no gene match explains 4 bases of the junction. The CDR3 holds 15 amino acids from the cysteine to the phenylalanine. Left in the record is the CDR3 DNA by itself, 45 bases read in frame from the first base. Sequences SGHNT (CDR1) and YYREEE (CDR2) are obtained from the germline V gene (reference sequence).

The sample taken for sequencing was peripheral blood. The V gene is TRBV5-4 and the J gene is TRBJ2-3, and TRBD2 aligns with 7 junction nucleotides. The sequence derives from a woman older than 75 with acute or convalescent COVID-19. The encoded CDR3 is CASSSGGVSTDTQYF. In nucleotides, the sequence is TGTGCCAGCAGCTCTGGGGGGGTTAGCACAGATACGCAGTATTTT.